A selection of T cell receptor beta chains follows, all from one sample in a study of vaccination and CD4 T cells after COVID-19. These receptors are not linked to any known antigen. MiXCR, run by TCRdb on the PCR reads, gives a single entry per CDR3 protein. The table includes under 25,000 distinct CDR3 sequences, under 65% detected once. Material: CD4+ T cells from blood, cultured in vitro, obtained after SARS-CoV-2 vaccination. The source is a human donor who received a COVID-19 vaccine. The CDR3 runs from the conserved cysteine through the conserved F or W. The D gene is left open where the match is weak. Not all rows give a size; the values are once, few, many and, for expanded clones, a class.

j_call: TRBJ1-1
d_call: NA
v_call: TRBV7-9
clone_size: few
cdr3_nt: TGTGCCAGCAGCTTAGTTCGGGGCACTGAAGCTTTCTTT
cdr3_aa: CASSLVRGTEAFF

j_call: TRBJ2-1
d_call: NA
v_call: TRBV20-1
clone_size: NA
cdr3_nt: TGCAGTGCCGAGAGGGGGGGGACCCGCAATGAGCAGTTCTTC
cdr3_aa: CSAERGGTRNEQFF

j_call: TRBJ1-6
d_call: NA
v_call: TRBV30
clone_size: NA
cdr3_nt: TGTGCCTGGAGTGTACGGGGGCCCGGGTCCTATAATTCACCCCTCCACTTT
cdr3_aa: CAWSVRGPGSYNSPLHF

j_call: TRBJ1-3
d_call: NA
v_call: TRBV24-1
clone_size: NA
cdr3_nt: TGTGCCACCAGTGATGAATTGGGAAACACCATATATTTT
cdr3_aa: CATSDELGNTIYF

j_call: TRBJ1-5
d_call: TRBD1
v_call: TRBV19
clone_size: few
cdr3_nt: TGTGCCAGTAGTCCCAGGGGGCTAGGACAGCCCCAGCATTTT
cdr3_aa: CASSPRGLGQPQHF

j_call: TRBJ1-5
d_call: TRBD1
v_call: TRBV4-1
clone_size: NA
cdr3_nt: TGCGCCAGCAGCAGGACAGGGGATAGCAATCAGCCCCAGCATTTT
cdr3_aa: CASSRTGDSNQPQHF

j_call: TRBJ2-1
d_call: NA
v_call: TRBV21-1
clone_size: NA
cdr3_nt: TGTGCCAGCAGCAAAGCGCCGGGACAAACTAGCGGGGGGCCAAGCTCCTACAATGAGCAGTTCTTC
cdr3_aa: CASSKAPGQTSGGPSSYNEQFF

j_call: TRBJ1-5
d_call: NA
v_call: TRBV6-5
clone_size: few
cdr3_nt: TGTGCCAGCAGTTACCGTGCGGGCAATCAGCCCCAGCATTTT
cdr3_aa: CASSYRAGNQPQHF

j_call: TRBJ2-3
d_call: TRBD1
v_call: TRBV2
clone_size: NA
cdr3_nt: TGTGCCAGCAGTTCAGACAGGGGTATGACAGATACGCAGTATTTT
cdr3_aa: CASSSDRGMTDTQYF

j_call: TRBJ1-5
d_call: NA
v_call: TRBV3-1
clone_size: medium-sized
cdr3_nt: TGTGCCAGCAGCCAAGGGACAGAGGGTAGCAATCAGCCCCAGCATTTT
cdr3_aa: CASSQGTEGSNQPQHF

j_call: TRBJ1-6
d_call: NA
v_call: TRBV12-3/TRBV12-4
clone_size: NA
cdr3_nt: TGTGCCAGCAGTTACTGGGACGAGAGCTCCTATAATTCACCCCTCCACTTT
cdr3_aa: CASSYWDESSYNSPLHF

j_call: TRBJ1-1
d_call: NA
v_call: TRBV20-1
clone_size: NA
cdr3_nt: TGCAGTGCTAGAGATCCTAAGACCGGGGGAGAGAACACTGAAGCTTTCTTT
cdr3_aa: CSARDPKTGGENTEAFF

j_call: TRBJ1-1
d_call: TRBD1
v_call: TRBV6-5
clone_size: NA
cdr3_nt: TGTGCCAGCAGTTACGCGACCAGGGGGACTGAAGCTTTCTTT
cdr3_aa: CASSYATRGTEAFF

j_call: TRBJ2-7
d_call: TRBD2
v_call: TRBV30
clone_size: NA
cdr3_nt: TGTGCCTGGAGTTCTAGCTTCGGGGGGGAGCAGTACTTC
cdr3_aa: CAWSSSFGGEQYF

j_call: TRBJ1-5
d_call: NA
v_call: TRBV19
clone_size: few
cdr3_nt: TGTGCCAGCACGGATCAGCCCCAGCATTTT
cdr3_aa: CASTDQPQHF

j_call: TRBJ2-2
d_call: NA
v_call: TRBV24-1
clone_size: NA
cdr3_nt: TGTGCCACCAGTGAACAGGGAGGGACCGGGGAGCTGTTTTTT
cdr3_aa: CATSEQGGTGELFF

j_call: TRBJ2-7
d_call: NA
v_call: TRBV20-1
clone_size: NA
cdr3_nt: TGCAGTGCTAGAGATGGGACCCGGTCCCCCTACGAGCAGTACTTC
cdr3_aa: CSARDGTRSPYEQYF

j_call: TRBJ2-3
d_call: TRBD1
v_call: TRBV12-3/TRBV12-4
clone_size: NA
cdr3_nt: TGTGCCAGCAGACAACAGGGACAGGGTCCGCATACGCAGTATTTT
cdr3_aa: CASRQQGQGPHTQYF

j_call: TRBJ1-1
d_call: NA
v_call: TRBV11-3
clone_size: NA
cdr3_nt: TGTGCCAGCAGCGCCGATGAGGGGGGCACTGAAGCTTTCTTT
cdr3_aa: CASSADEGGTEAFF

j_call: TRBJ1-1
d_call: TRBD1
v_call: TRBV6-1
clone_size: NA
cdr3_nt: TGTGCCAGCAGTGAACAGGGGGCGGATGGGAACACTGAAGCTTTCTTT
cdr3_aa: CASSEQGADGNTEAFF

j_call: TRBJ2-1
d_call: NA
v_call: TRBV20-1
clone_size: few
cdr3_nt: TGCAGTGCTAGAGACTTTTTCGGGCAGTTCTTC
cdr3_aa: CSARDFFGQFF

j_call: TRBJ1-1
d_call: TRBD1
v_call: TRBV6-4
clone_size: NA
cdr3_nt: TGTGCCAGCAGTGTAGGACAGGGTTTGGGCACTGAAGCTTTCTTT
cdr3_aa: CASSVGQGLGTEAFF

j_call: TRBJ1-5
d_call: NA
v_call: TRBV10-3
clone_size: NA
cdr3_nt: TGTGCCATCAGTCCAACCGGGGGTTACGGGACTCAGCCCCAGCATTTT
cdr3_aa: CAISPTGGYGTQPQHF

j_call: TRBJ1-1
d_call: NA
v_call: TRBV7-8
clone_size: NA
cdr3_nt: TGTGCCAGCAGCTTGGGGGGAGTGAACACTGAAGCTTTCTTT
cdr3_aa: CASSLGGVNTEAFF

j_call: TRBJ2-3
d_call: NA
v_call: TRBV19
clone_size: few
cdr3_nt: TGTGCCAGTAGTATGACAGCACACACAGATACGCAGTATTTT
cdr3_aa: CASSMTAHTDTQYF

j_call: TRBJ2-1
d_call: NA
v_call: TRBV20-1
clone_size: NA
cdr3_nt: TGCAGTGCTAGGGGCGGGGATGAAGACAATGAGCAGTTCTTC
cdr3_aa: CSARGGDEDNEQFF

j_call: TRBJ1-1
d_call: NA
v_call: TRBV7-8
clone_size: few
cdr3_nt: TGTGCCAGCAGCGAAGAACAGGTAGAGAACACTGAAGCTTTCTTT
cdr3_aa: CASSEEQVENTEAFF

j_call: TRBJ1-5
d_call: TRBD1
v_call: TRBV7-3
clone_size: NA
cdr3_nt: TGTGCCAGCAGCCCTGACAGGGATCAGCCCCAGCATTTT
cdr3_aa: CASSPDRDQPQHF

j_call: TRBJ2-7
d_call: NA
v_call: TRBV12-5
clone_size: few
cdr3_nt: TGTGCTAGTGGTTCACCACCTTCCGCGGGGAGCTCCTACGAGCAGTACTTC
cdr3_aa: CASGSPPSAGSSYEQYF

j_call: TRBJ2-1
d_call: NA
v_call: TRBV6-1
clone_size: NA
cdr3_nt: TGTGCCAGCATGAGTGGGGGGGCGGGCTACAATGAGCAGTTCTTC
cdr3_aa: CASMSGGAGYNEQFF

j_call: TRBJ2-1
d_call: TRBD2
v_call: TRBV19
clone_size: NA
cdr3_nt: TGTGCCAGTAGGGCGGGGACTAGCGGGGGCAATGAGCAGTTCTTC
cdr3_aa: CASRAGTSGGNEQFF

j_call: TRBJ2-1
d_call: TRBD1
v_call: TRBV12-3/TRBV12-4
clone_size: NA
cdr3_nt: TGTGCCAGCAGTTTTCCAACACGGGACAGCTTCTCCTACAATGAGCAGTTCTTC
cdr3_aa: CASSFPTRDSFSYNEQFF

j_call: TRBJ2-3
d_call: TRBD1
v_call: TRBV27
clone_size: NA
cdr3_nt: TGTGCCAGCAGTTCTACTCCGGACAGGGGGCCAACAGATACGCAGTATTTT
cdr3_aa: CASSSTPDRGPTDTQYF